Each of the 24 T cell receptor beta chains below was sequenced from the same sample in a study of T cell responses to AZD1222 COVID-19 vaccine. The repertoire was sequenced with immunoSEQ multiplex PCR; TCRdb's copy has only in-frame clones and lacks some. Among around 180,000 clones listed, around 94% were seen once. The material was peripheral blood, obtained 28 days after the second AZD1222 dose. Receptors were obtained from an adult who received the AZD1222 COVID-19 vaccine.

The chain uses TRBV12-3 or TRBV12-4 and TRBJ1-1, with D unclear. Between the trimmed V and J ends, which lost 10 bases and 0 bases, there was a span of 12 bases. The CDR3 loop spans 13 amino acids. CDR3 coding DNA: TGTGCCACCGCCAGGCCTCTGAACACTGAAGCTTTCTTT. This encodes CATARPLNTEAFF.

The chain employs TRBV2 and TRBJ1-2; D not certain. The V gene lost 5 bases and the J gene lost 8 bases, with 12 bases spanning the gap. The V gene's germline CDR1 is SNHLY and CDR2 FYNNEI. CDR3 length: 12 amino acids. CDR3 protein: CASSFDIGGYTF. For the CDR3, the DNA is TGTGCCAGCAGTTTTGACATAGGCGGCTACACCTTC.

This chain links TRBV7-3 with TRBJ1-4, with 7 bases fitting TRBD1. The CDR3 length is 15 residues. The J segment lost 5 bases and the V segment lost 2 bases, leaving 5 bases of the junction unmatched. CDR1 and CDR2 from the germline V gene are SGHTA and FQGTGA. Written as DNA, the CDR3 is TGTGCCAGCAGCTTAGGGGCAGGGGGAAATGAAAAACTGTTTTTT. Its protein product is CASSLGAGGNEKLFF. The full variable domain, completed using reference TRBV7-3 and TRBJ1-4, is GAGVSQTPSNKVTEKGKYVELRCDPISGHTALYWYRQSLGQGPEFLIYFQGTGAADDSGLPNDRFFAVRPEGSVSTLKIQRTERGDSAVYLCASSLGAGGNEKLFFGSGTQLSVL.

This clone showed up just once. The CDR3 sequence is CASSLWDKTYEQYF. CDR3 DNA sequence: TGTGCCAGCAGTTTATGGGACAAAACCTACGAGCAGTACTTC. The chain links TRBV28 to TRBJ2-7, with D maybe TRBD1 (5 bases). The CDR3 is 14 residues long. Trimming stripped 0 bases from V and 2 bases from J, with 8 bases between. Germline V gene lookup returns CDR1 MDHEN and CDR2 SYDVKM. Drawing the rest from reference TRBV28 and TRBJ2-7, the complete variable domain is DVKVTQSSRYLVKRTGEKVFLECVQDMDHENMFWYRQDPGLGLRLIYFSYDVKMKEKGDIPEGYSVSREKKERFSLILESASTNQTSMYLCASSLWDKTYEQYFGPGTRLTVT.

This clone was counted between two and nine times. The J gene is TRBJ2-7, the V gene TRBV5-1, with D possibly being TRBD2 (5 bases). The V gene lost 0 bases and the J gene lost 7 bases, with 17 bases spanning the gap. This CDR3 comprises 15 residues. Germline CDR1 and CDR2: SGHRS and YFSETQ. This CDR3 reads CASSLVGSGEEEQYF. The CDR3, as DNA: TGCGCCAGCAGCTTGGTTGGGAGTGGCGAGGAAGAGCAGTACTTC.

The chain combines TRBV11-3 with TRBJ1-3, with TRBD1 matching 7 bases. J was trimmed by 3 bases and V by 5 bases; bases with no gene match: 7. This CDR3 comprises 15 residues. The germline CDR1 and CDR2 sequences are SGHNT and YENEEA. CDR3 coding DNA: TGTGCCAGCAGCCAGGGGGGACTGTTTGGAAACACCATATATTTT. It yields the protein CASSQGGLFGNTIYF.

The J gene is TRBJ1-4, the V gene TRBV7-9, with D tentatively TRBD1 (5 bases). V was pared by 4 bases and J by 7 bases, with 10 bases between. The CDR3 has 13 residues. Germline values: CDR1 SEHNR, CDR2 FQNEAQ (reference sequence). The CDR3 here is CASSWGGVEKLFF. DNA of the CDR3: TGTGCCAGCAGCTGGGGGGGAGTTGAAAAACTGTTTTTT.

This clone showed up just once. This sequence joins TRBV6-5 and TRBJ2-7; D not resolved. Germline CDR1 and CDR2: MNHEY and SVGAGI. V was cut by 5 bases and J by 0 bases, with 11 bases left in between. The CDR3 sequence is 14 residues long. The CDR3 region is CASSIQISSYEQYF. The CDR3 nucleotides are TGTGCCAGCAGTATACAGATCAGCTCCTACGAGCAGTACTTC.

This rearrangement joins TRBV7-3 to TRBJ1-2; no clear D. Germline assignment: CDR1 SGHTA and CDR2 FQGTGA. The CDR3 contains 15 residues. The V end lost 5 bases, the J end lost 2 bases, and 15 bases lay between the germline ends. The CDR3 sequence is CASSREGPSNYGYTF. The CDR3 region has the DNA TGTGCCAGCAGCCGGGAGGGTCCATCGAACTATGGCTACACCTTC.

V and J are TRBV2 and TRBJ1-1; D is possibly TRBD1 (6 bases). The CDR3 extends over 14 amino acids. Germline V gives CDR1 SNHLY, CDR2 FYNNEI. V lost 6 bases to trimming and J lost 3 bases, with 14 bases between them. For the CDR3, the DNA is TGTGCCAGCAGCACTCAGGGGCTAGACACTGAAGCTTTCTTT. Protein sequence: CASSTQGLDTEAFF.

J is TRBJ1-2 and V is TRBV19; possible D gene TRBD1, 5 bases. The CDR3 is 14 amino acids. Germline-derived CDR1 and CDR2 are LNHDA and SQIVND (reference sequence). The V end was cut by 5 bases, the J end by 6 bases, with 16 bases between. This CDR3 reads CASSPGASPNGYTF. CDR3 coding DNA: TGTGCCAGTAGTCCCGGGGCCAGCCCTAATGGCTACACCTTC.

This clone was recorded a few times. This chain links TRBV6-6 with TRBJ1-2; maybe TRBD1 (6 bases). The V and J ends lost 2 bases and 4 bases respectively, with 8 bases between them. CDR1 and CDR2 from the germline V gene are MNHNY and SVGAGI (reference sequence). The CDR3 is 13 residues long. DNA for the CDR3: TGTGCCAGCAGTTACCCAGGGGCCTATGGCTACACCTTC. It translates to CASSYPGAYGYTF.

CDR3 in amino acids: CASNTSPGYNEQFF. CDR3 nucleotides: TGCGCCAGCAACACATCCCCGGGTTACAATGAGCAGTTCTTC. The V call is TRBV10-2, the J call TRBJ2-1; D gene unclear. CDR3 length: 14 residues. V gave up 7 bases and J gave up 4 bases, with 14 bases separating them. Per germline, CDR1 WSHSY and CDR2 SAAADI.

The genes are TRBV28 and TRBJ1-4, with D possibly matching TRBD1 (6 bases). CDR3 length: 15 amino acids. Germline V lookup: CDR1 MDHEN, CDR2 SYDVKM. The V end lost 5 bases, the J end lost 6 bases, and 16 bases lay between the germline ends. CDR3 sequence (DNA): TGTGCCAGCAGTGAGACAGGCGTCTTAGATGAAAAACTGTTTTTT. It encodes CASSETGVLDEKLFF.

This clone was recorded only once. The chain couples TRBV21-1 to TRBJ1-1. TRBV21-1 is a pseudogene segment. CDR3 length equals 16 residues. The CDR3 sequence is CASSTRRSTSNTEAFF. CDR3 in DNA: TGTGCCAGCAGCACCCGACGGAGTACGTCCAACACTGAAGCTTTCTTT.

V gene TRBV6-5 combines with J gene TRBJ1-6, with D possibly matching TRBD1 (5 bases). This CDR3 region has 13 residues. Germline CDR1 and CDR2: MNHEY and SVGAGI. V was clipped by 7 bases and J by 7 bases, with 11 bases between them. The DNA of the CDR3 is TGTGCCAGCAATCAGGGACGGAATTCACCCCTCCACTTT. Amino acids: CASNQGRNSPLHF.

The rearrangement joins TRBV28 to TRBJ2-3; a possible D gene is TRBD2 (6 bases). Trimming pared 3 bases from V and 2 bases from J, leaving 21 bases between. This CDR3 region has 18 residues. CDR1 and CDR2 from the germline V gene are MDHEN and SYDVKM. As DNA, the CDR3 is TGTGCCAGCAGTTTCGGCAGTCCATGGAGGGGCAACACAGATACGCAGTATTTT. Protein: CASSFGSPWRGNTDTQYF.

This chain joins TRBV28 and TRBJ1-2; a possible D gene is TRBD1 (5 bases). V was pared by 7 bases and J by 8 bases, with 14 bases between. CDR3 size: 12 residues. Germline loops: CDR1 MDHEN, CDR2 SYDVKM. In DNA, the CDR3 is TGTGCCAGCACCTGGGCAGGGTCCGGCTACACCTTC. Translation: CASTWAGSGYTF.

The rearrangement joins TRBV18 to TRBJ1-6; 7 nucleotides agree with TRBD1. The CDR3 is 15 amino acids. The germline V gene encodes CDR1 KGHSH and CDR2 LQKENI. The V and J ends lost 0 bases and 7 bases, in that order; junction bases with no gene match: 3. In DNA, the CDR3 is TGTGCCAGCTCACCACCGACAGGGAGGAATTCACCCCTCCACTTT. It codes for CASSPPTGRNSPLHF.

The chain has TRBV10-3 and TRBJ1-5; 9 nucleotides match TRBD1. CDR3 size: 16 residues. After removal of 6 bases from V and 6 bases from J, the junction contained 12 bases not matched to a gene. Germline V gives CDR1 ENHRY, CDR2 SYGVKD. CDR3 sequence reads: CAISPTGTGSRQPQHF. The DNA of the CDR3 is TGTGCCATCAGCCCTACCGGGACAGGGAGTCGTCAGCCCCAGCATTTT.

This chain joins TRBV2 and TRBJ2-1; tentative D call: TRBD2 (5 bases). Germline V gene lookup returns CDR1 SNHLY and CDR2 FYNNEI. The CDR3 sequence is 14 residues long. Trimming stripped 7 bases from V and 5 bases from J, with 15 bases between. Here the CDR3 DNA reads TGTGCCAGCATCGTCTCTCTCGGGAACAATGAGCAGTTCTTC. Its protein product is CASIVSLGNNEQFF. The full variable domain, in which reference TRBV2 and TRBJ2-1 provide the parts outside the CDR3, is EPEVTQTPSHQVTQMGQEVILRCVPISNHLYFYWYRQILGQKVEFLVSFYNNEISEKSEIFDDQFSVERPDGSNFTLKIRSTKLEDSAMYFCASIVSLGNNEQFFGPGTRLTVL.

The chain employs TRBV18 and TRBJ2-5, with 8 bases aligning to TRBD1. Germline CDR1 reads KGHSH; CDR2 reads LQKENI. Trimming removed 4 bases from V and 5 bases from J; junction bases left unmatched: 15. The CDR3 sequence is 17 residues long. DNA for the CDR3: TGTGCCAGCTCACTACCCAGACGGACAGGGCGGATGGAGACCCAGTACTTC. Protein product: CASSLPRRTGRMETQYF.

This clone was seen a single time. V and J are TRBV20-1 and TRBJ1-1; D gene ambiguous. CDR1 DFQATT and CDR2 SNEGSKA come from the germline V gene (reference sequence). V lost 0 bases and J lost 9, with 8 bases in between. There are 11 residues in the CDR3. For the CDR3, the DNA is TGCAGTGCTAGAGATAACCGACAAGCTTTCTTT. Amino acids: CSARDNRQAFF.

Concerning this clone itself: Mismatch with germline at one junction end may stem from a read error. The chain uses TRBV5-1 and TRBJ1-1; the match to TRBD1 covers 7 bases. The germline gives CDR1 SGHRS, CDR2 YFSETQ. CDR3 length: 14 amino acids. The CDR3 bases are TGCGCCAGCAGATTGGGACAGTTGAACACTGAAGCTTTCTTT. This sequence encodes CASRLGQLNTEAFF. The full variable domain, in which reference TRBV5-1 and TRBJ1-1 provide the parts outside the CDR3, is KAGVTQTPRYLIKTRGQQVTLSCSPISGHRSVSWYQQTPGQGLQFLFEYFSETQRNKGNFPGRFSGRQFSNSRSEMNVSTLELGDSALYLCASRLGQLNTEAFFGQGTRLTVV.